This TCR beta chain was recovered during a study of blood T cell repertoires in COVID-19. The germline V and J ends were trimmed by 4 bases and 7 bases, with 15 bases remaining between them. The CDR3 extends over 14 amino acids. Germline-derived CDR1 and CDR2 are SGHRS and YFSETQ. Clones were sequenced by immunoSEQ multiplex PCR, and TCRdb holds only the in-frame ones, with some missing. The sample lists a few hundred thousand clones; less than 85% were seen once. This TCR was recovered from a man between 60 and 70 years old who had recovered from COVID-19. The rearrangement uses TRBV5-1 and TRBJ1-5; no clear D. The sample was peripheral blood. CDR3 DNA: TGCGCCAGCAGCCCCCTCGGCGGCGCCCAGCCCCAGCATTTT. This gives the protein CASSPLGGAQPQHF.